This record concerns one T cell receptor beta chain sequence. Between the trimmed V and J ends, which lost 6 bases and 7 bases, there was a span of 18 bases. CDR3 length equals 15 residues. Germline V gene lookup returns CDR1 MDHEN and CDR2 SYDVKM. It was with unique molecular identifiers that the TCRbeta library was prepared. TCRdb processed the PCR reads anew with MiXCR; each CDR3 protein has one entry. The sample yields more than 550,000 distinct CDR3 sequences, about 10% seen once. This sample was included in a study of T-cell reconstitution after alpha-beta-depleted transplantation in children. The starting material was PBMCs from the stem cell graft donor, obtained from the stem cell graft. This clonotype was obtained from a human donor who donated a stem cell graft to a child with acute myeloid leukemia. The chain is built from TRBV28 and TRBJ1-4; TRBD1 is a possible D gene (6 bases). CDR3 bases: TGTGCCAGCAGCCTCCCCGCCGGGACACCTGAAAAACTGTTTTTT. It yields the protein CASSLPAGTPEKLFF.